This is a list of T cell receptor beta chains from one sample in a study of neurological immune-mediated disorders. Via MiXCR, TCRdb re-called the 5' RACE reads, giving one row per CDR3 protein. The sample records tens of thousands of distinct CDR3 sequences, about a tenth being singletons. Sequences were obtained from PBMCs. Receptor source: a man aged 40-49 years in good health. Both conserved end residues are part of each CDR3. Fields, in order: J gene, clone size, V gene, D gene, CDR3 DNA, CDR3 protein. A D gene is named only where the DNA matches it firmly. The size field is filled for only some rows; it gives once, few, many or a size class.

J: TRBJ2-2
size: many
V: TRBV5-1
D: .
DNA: TGCGCCAGCAAGCCCCCGGGGGTCGCGAACACCGGGGAGCTGTTTTTT
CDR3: CASKPPGVANTGELFF

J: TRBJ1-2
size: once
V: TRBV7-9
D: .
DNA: TGTGCCTGCAGCTTTGGCGGACAGTATGGCTACACCTTC
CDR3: CACSFGGQYGYTF

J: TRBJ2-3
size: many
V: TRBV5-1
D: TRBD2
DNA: TGCGCCAGCAGCTTGGGAGTTGGTACTAGCGGGAGCGCAGATACGCAGTATTTT
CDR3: CASSLGVGTSGSADTQYF

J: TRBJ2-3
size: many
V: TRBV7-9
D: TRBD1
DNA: TGTGCCAGCAGCCCGACAGGGGCTAGCACAGATACGCAGTATTTT
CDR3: CASSPTGASTDTQYF

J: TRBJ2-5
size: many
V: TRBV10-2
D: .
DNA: TGCGCCAGCAGTGAGAGGCAGGGGGGGGGAAGGGAGACCCAGTACTTC
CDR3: CASSERQGGGRETQYF

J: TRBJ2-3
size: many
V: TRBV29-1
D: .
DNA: TGCAGCGTTGAAGATATCCAGTCCAGGGGCGCCACAGATACGCAGTATTTT
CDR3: CSVEDIQSRGATDTQYF

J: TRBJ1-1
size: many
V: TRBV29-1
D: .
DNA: TGCAGCGTCTTTGAGTCCGAAGCTTTCTTT
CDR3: CSVFESEAFF

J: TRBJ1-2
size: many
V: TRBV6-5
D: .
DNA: TGTGCCAGCAGTTACATAGGAGGGGACTATGGCTACACCTTC
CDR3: CASSYIGGDYGYTF

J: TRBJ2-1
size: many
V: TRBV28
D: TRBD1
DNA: TGTGCCAGCAGTCAAACTATACGGGACAGCTCCTACAATGAGCAGTTCTTC
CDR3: CASSQTIRDSSYNEQFF

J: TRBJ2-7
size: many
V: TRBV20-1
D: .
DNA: TGCAGTGCTCCTAAAACAGGGACCCCCTACGAGCAGTACTTC
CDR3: CSAPKTGTPYEQYF

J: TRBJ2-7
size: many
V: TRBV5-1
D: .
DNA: TGCGCCAGCAGCTTGGGGGCTTACGAGCAGTACTTC
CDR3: CASSLGAYEQYF

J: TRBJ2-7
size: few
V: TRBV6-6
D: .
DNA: TGTGCCAGCAGTTATTCGGCGGGGAGCTCCTACGAGCAGTACTTC
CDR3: CASSYSAGSSYEQYF

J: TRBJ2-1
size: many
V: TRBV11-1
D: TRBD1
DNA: TGTGCCAGCAGCCCTGGGACAGTGCAGTTCTTC
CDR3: CASSPGTVQFF

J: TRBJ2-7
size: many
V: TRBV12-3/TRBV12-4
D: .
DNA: TGTGCCAGCAGTCCAGGGGGGACAACCTACGAGCAGTACTTC
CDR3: CASSPGGTTYEQYF

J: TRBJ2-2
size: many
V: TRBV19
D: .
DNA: TGTGCCAGTAGGGAACAGGGCACCGGGGAGCTGTTTTTT
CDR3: CASREQGTGELFF

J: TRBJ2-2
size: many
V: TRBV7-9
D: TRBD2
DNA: TGTGCCAGCAGCTCTTCCCCTCTCGGACTAGCGGGACCCAACGGGGAGCTGTTTTTT
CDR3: CASSSSPLGLAGPNGELFF

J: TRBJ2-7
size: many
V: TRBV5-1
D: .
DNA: TGCGCCAGCAGCTTAAGGTACAGGGAAGCCGAGCAGTACTTC
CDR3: CASSLRYREAEQYF

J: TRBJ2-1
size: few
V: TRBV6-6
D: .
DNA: TGTGCCAGCACCCTAGGTAGCCGTGCGAACGAGCAGTTCTTC
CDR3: CASTLGSRANEQFF

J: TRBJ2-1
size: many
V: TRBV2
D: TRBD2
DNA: TGTGCCAGCAGTGAACAAATAGCGGGGGGGATTGAGCAGTTCTTC
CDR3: CASSEQIAGGIEQFF

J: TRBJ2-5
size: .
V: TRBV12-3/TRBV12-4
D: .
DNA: TGTGCCAGCAGTAGGGGGGGCTCAGAGACCCAGTACTTC
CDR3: CASSRGGSETQYF

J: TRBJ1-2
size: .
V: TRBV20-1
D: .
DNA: TGCAGTGCTGGGGGAACCATGGACTATGGCTACACCTTC
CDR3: CSAGGTMDYGYTF

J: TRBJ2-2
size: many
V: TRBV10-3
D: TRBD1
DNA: TGTGCCATCAGTGCCAGATCAGGGGGAACCGCCTTAAACACCGGGGAGCTGTTTTTT
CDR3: CAISARSGGTALNTGELFF

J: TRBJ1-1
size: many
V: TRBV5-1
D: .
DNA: TGCGCCAGCAGCACCTATCTCGGAGGGAAAGCTTTCTTT
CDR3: CASSTYLGGKAFF

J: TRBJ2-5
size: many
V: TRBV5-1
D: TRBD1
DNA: TGCGCCAGCAGCTCTCAAACCAGGGGGCTAGGAGAGACCCAGTACTTC
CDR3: CASSSQTRGLGETQYF

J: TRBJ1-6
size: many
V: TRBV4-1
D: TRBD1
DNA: TGCGCCAGCAGCCCCCACGGACAGGAGCCCAATTCACCCCTCCACTTT
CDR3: CASSPHGQEPNSPLHF

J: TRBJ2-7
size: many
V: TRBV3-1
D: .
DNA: TGTGCCAGCAGCCTTGGCAGGGGTTGGGGCTACGAGCAGTACTTC
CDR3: CASSLGRGWGYEQYF

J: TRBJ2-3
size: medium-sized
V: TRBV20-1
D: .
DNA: TGCAGTGCGCCCGCGGCAGGGACAGATACGCAGTATTTT
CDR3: CSAPAAGTDTQYF

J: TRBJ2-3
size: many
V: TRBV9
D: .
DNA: TGTGCCAGCAGCGTACAACCCGGCGCTGATACGCAGTATTTT
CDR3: CASSVQPGADTQYF

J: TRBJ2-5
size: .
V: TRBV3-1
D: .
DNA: TGTGCCAGCAGCCAAATGTCGGGGAGCCTGGAGACCCAGTACTTC
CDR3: CASSQMSGSLETQYF

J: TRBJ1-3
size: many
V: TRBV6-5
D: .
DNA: TGTGCCAGCCGTCCGGCGGGGGGGGATGGAAACACCATATATTTT
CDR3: CASRPAGGDGNTIYF

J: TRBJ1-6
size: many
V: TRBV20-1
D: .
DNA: TGCAGTGCTAGAGTTTCGGGAGCGGATTCACCCCTCCACTTT
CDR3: CSARVSGADSPLHF

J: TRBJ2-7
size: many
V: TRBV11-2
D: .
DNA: TGTGCCAGCAGCTTATCAGGGCCGAACGAGCAGTACTTC
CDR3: CASSLSGPNEQYF

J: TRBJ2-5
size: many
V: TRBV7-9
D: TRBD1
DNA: TGTGCCAGCGACGGACAGGGACCAGAGACCCAGTACTTC
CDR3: CASDGQGPETQYF

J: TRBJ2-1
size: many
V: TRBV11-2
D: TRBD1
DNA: TGTGCCAGCAGCTCGGGACAGGCCTTATACTCCTACAATGAGCAGTTCTTC
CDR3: CASSSGQALYSYNEQFF

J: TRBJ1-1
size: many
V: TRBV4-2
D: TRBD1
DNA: TGTGCCAGCAGCCAAGTGTTACTTGGACAGGGGGCGGGATGTGAAGCTTTCTTT
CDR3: CASSQVLLGQGAGCEAFF

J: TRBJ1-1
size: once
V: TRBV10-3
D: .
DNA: TGTGTCATCAGAATCGACAGCTATTCGAACACTGAAGCTTTCTTT
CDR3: CVIRIDSYSNTEAFF

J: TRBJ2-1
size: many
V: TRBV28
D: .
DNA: TGTGCCAGCAGTTTGGGCTATCGCAATGAGCAGTTCTTC
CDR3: CASSLGYRNEQFF

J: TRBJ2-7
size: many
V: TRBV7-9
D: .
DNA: TGTGCCAGCAGCCGCCCCGACGGAAAAAGCTCCTACGAGCAGTACTTC
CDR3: CASSRPDGKSSYEQYF

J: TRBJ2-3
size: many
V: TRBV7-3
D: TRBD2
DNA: TGTGCCAGCAGCTCCAGCGGGGGGGGCACAGATACGCAGTATTTT
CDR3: CASSSSGGGTDTQYF

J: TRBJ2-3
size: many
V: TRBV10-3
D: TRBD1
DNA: TGTGCCATCGGGACAGGAGATACGCAGTATTTT
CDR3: CAIGTGDTQYF

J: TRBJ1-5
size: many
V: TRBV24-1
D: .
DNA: TGTGCCACCAGTGATTCAGGGTATCAGCCCCAGCATTTT
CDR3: CATSDSGYQPQHF

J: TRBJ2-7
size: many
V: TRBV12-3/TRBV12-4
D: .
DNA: TGTGCCAGCAGCATACAGGGCTACGAGCAGTACTTC
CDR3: CASSIQGYEQYF

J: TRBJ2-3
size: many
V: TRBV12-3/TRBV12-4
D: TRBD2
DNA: TGTGCCAGCAGCACTAGCGGGGGTGCAGATACGCAGTATTTT
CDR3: CASSTSGGADTQYF

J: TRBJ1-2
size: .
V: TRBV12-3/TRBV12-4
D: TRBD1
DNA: TGTGCCAGCAGTTCTACAGGGGGCAGCTTAGGTGGCTACACCTTC
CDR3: CASSSTGGSLGGYTF

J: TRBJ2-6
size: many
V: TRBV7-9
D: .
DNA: TGTGCCAGCAGCCCTGGTTACGTCCTGACTTTC
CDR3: CASSPGYVLTF

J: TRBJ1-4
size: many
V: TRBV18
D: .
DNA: TGTGCCAGCTCACCGGAGGAGCCACTCGGCGGGGAAAAACTGTTTTTT
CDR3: CASSPEEPLGGEKLFF

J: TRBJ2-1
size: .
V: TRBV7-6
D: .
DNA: TGTGCCAGCAGCTTAGCGCTCGGGCAGGGGATCGATAATGAGCAGTTCTTC
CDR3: CASSLALGQGIDNEQFF

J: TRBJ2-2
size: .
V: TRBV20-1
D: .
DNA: TGCAGTGCTAGAGGAGGGGCGAACACCGGGGAGCTGTTTTTT
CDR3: CSARGGANTGELFF

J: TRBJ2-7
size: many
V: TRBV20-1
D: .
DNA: TGCAGTGCTTTTAGCGGCCCCCGGTCCTACGAGCAGTACTTC
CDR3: CSAFSGPRSYEQYF

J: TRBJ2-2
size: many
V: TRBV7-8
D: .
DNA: TGTGCCAGCAGCTTATTACTAGCCCCGAACACCGGGGAGCTGTTTTTT
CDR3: CASSLLLAPNTGELFF

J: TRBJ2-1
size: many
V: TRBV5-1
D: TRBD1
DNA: TGCGCCAGCAGCCCGGGGGGGGACAGGGGGAATTTTAACAATGAGCAGTTCTTC
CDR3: CASSPGGDRGNFNNEQFF

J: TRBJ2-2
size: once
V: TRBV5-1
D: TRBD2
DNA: TGCGCCAGCAGCCCAGATCCGGGACTAGCCGGGGAGCTGTTTTTT
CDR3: CASSPDPGLAGELFF

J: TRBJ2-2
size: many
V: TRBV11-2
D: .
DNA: TGTGCCAGCAGCTTCTCTAGGGAGCTGTTTTTT
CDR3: CASSFSRELFF